This T cell receptor beta chain was captured in a study of cytomegalovirus exposure and HLA in healthy donors. Each donor was healthy, and each was a bone marrow donor. The CDR3 length is 16 residues. Trimming cost V 3 bases and J 3 bases; bases outside gene matches: 9. CDR1 is MNHEY, CDR2 SMNVEV, per germline (reference sequence). PCR involved 60 Vbeta and 13 Jbeta primers. Sequencing used immunoSEQ multiplex PCR; TCRdb keeps in-frame clones, though not all of them. The top ten clones hold approximately 2.4% of a sample with approximately 150,000 clones, 82% of them seen once. This TCR came from a male donor in good health and CMV-seronegative. The rearrangement joins TRBV27 to TRBJ2-7; TRBD1 matches 9 bases. The sample comprised PBMCs. This CDR3 is CASSFITGTGSYEQYF. CDR3 bases: TGTGCCAGCAGTTTCATCACCGGGACAGGGAGCTACGAGCAGTACTTC.